This TCR beta chain was retrieved from a study of identical twins. The V gene lost 3 bases and the J gene lost 1 base, with 10 bases spanning the gap. The CDR3 length is 14 residues. Germline V gene sequence: CDR1 DFQATT, CDR2 SNEGSKA (reference sequence). This clonotype was recorded many times. Addition of a universal primer site occurred through template switching, and cDNA carried unique molecular identifiers. TCRdb redid the calling of the 5' RACE reads with MiXCR, one entry per CDR3 protein. Of approximately 690,000 distinct CDR3 sequences listed, 6% to 6.5% are singletons. The chain has TRBV20-1 and TRBJ2-1; D unresolved. This sequence was found in a man aged 18 to 29 in good health. Material: naive T cells sorted from blood. The CDR3 sequence is CSASLLPSYNEQFF. The CDR3 nucleotides are TGCAGTGCTAGCCTCTTGCCTTCCTACAATGAGCAGTTCTTC.